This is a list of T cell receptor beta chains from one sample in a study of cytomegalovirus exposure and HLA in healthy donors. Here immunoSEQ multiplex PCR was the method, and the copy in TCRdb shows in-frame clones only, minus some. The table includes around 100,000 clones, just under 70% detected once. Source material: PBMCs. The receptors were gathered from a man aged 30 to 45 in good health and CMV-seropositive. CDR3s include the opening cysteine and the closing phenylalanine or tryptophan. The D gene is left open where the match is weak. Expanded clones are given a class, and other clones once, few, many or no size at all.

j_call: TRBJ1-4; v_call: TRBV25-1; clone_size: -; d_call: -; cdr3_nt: TGTGCCAGCAGCCGGGATGAAAAACTGTTTTTT; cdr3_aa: CASSRDEKLFF
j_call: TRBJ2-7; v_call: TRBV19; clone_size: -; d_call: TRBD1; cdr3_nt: TGTGCCAGTAGTACCACCGGGACAGGGTACGAGCAGTACTTC; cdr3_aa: CASSTTGTGYEQYF
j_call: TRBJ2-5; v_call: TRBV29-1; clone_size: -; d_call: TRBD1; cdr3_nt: TGCAGCGTTCGTGGTGTAATCTTAGGGGGCCTCCAAGAGACCCAGTACTTC; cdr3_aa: CSVRGVILGGLQETQYF
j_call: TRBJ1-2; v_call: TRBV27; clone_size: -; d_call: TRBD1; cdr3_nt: TGTGCCAGCAGTTTACGGGGACAGGGGCGAGGCTACACCTTC; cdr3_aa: CASSLRGQGRGYTF
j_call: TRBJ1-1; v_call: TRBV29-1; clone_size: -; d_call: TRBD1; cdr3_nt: TGCAGTGGTGACAGGGGTCTCGAAGCTTTCTTT; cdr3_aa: CSGDRGLEAFF
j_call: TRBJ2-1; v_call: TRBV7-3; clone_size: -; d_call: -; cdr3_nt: TGTGCCAGCAGCTTCGAGCAGGGTTTCTACAATGAGCAGTTCTTC; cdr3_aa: CASSFEQGFYNEQFF
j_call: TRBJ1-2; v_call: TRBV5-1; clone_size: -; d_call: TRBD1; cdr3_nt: TGCGCCAGCAGCGAGGGGACAGGAAACTATGGCTACACCTTC; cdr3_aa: CASSEGTGNYGYTF
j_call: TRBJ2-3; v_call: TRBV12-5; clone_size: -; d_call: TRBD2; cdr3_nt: TGTGCTAGTGGTTTGGTAGGGACTAGCGGGGGCACAGATACGCAGTATTTT; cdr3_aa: CASGLVGTSGGTDTQYF
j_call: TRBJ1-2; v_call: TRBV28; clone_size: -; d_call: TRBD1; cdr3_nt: TGTGCCAGCAGTTTAACCCAGGGGGCTTACGATGGCTACACCTTC; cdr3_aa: CASSLTQGAYDGYTF
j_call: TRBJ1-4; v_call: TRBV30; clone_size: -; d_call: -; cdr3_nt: TGTGCCTGGAATCCGGGGGTGACTAATGAAAAACTGTTTTTT; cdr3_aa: CAWNPGVTNEKLFF
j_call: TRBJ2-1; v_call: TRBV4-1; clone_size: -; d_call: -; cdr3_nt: TGCGCCAGCAGCCAAGATAGAGCGACCAATGAGCAGTTCTTC; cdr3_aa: CASSQDRATNEQFF
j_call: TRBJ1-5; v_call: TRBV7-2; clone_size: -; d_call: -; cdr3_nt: TGTGCCAGCAGCTCCTCAGGCGCGGCCGGAGGGCAGCCCCAGCATTTT; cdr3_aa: CASSSSGAAGGQPQHF
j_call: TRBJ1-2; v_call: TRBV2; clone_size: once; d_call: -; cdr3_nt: TGTGCCAGCAGCTACATGCGGGCTGACAGGAGGTCAACAACTAACTATGGCTACACCTTC; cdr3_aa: CASSYMRADRRSTTNYGYTF
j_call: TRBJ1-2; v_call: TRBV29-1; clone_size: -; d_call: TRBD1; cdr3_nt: TGCAGCGCAACCGACAGGGGGCGCAGCTATGGCTACACCTTC; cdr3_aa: CSATDRGRSYGYTF
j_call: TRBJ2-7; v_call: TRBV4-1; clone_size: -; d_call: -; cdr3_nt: TGCGCCAGCAGCCAAGAACAGGGCTACGAGCAGTACTTC; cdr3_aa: CASSQEQGYEQYF
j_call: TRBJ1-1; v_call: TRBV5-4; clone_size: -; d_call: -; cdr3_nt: TGTGCCAGCAGCTTGGCCGGGGGCGGGAGAACTGAAGCTTTCTTT; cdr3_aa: CASSLAGGGRTEAFF
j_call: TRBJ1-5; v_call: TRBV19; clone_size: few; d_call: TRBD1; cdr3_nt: TGTGCCAGTAGTATGTACCCCACGACAGGGTTAAGCAATCAGCCCCAGCATTTT; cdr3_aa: CASSMYPTTGLSNQPQHF
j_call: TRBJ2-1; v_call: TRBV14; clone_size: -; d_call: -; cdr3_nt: TGTGTCAGCAGCCCGGACTACAGGGGTTACAATGAGCAGTTCTTC; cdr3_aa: CVSSPDYRGYNEQFF
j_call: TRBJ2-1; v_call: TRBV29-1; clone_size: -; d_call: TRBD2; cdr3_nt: TGCAGCGTTGCGGGCGGGAGCTCCTACAATGAGCAGTTCTTC; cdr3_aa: CSVAGGSSYNEQFF